This entry lists 15 T cell receptor beta chains sequenced from one sample in a study of cytomegalovirus exposure and HLA in healthy donors. The PCR employed 60 Vbeta primers together with 13 Jbeta primers. Sequencing used immunoSEQ multiplex PCR; TCRdb keeps in-frame clones, though not all of them. Of around 190,000 clones listed, roughly 85% are singletons. The sample comprised PBMCs. The receptors stem from a woman aged 40 to 55 in good health and CMV-seronegative.

The CDR3: CASSNRRGYGYTF. CDR3 nucleotides: TGTGCCAGCAGCAACCGGAGGGGCTATGGCTACACCTTC. The genes are TRBV11-2 and TRBJ1-2; a weak D match, TRBD1 (5 bases). Germline V CDR1 and CDR2: SGHAT, FQNNGV. Between the trimmed V and J ends, which lost 5 bases and 4 bases, there was a span of 11 bases. The CDR3 runs to 13 residues.

The chain carries TRBV4-2 and TRBJ1-4; 12 bases fit TRBD1. With V trimmed by 2 bases and J by 0 bases, 7 bases remained unmatched. CDR1 and CDR2 (germline): LGHNA, YNFKEQ. There are 19 residues in the CDR3. CDR3 amino acids: CASSQMTGTGGPTNEKLFF. CDR3 DNA sequence: TGTGCCAGCAGCCAAATGACGGGGACAGGGGGCCCAACTAATGAAAAACTGTTTTTT.

This clone was seen only once. V and J are TRBV4-1 and TRBJ2-5; 12 nucleotides agree with TRBD1. CDR3 size: 15 residues. CDR1 and CDR2 (germline): MGHRA, YSYEKL. V shed 2 bases, J shed 4 bases, and the junction held 2 bases outside the gene matches. CDR3 residues: CASSQPGQGAETQYF. CDR3 nucleotide sequence: TGCGCCAGCAGCCAACCGGGACAGGGGGCAGAGACCCAGTACTTC.

The chain couples TRBV27 to TRBJ1-1; 7 bases map to TRBD1. The CDR3 runs to 11 residues. The V and J ends lost 6 bases and 6 bases, in that order; junction bases with no gene match: 1. The germline V gene has CDR1 MNHEY and CDR2 SMNVEV (reference sequence). The CDR3 reads CASRGGPEAFF. CDR3 nucleotides: TGTGCCAGCAGAGGGGGCCCTGAAGCTTTCTTT.

The rearrangement uses TRBV28 and TRBJ1-2, with TRBD1 identical over 7 bases. J was trimmed by 0 bases and V by 3 bases; bases with no gene match: 16. Germline CDR1 and CDR2: MDHEN and SYDVKM. The CDR3 runs 19 residues. The CDR3 loop reads CASSLPLSAGQGANYGYTF. CDR3 coding DNA: TGTGCCAGCAGTTTGCCCCTTTCCGCCGGGCAGGGGGCTAACTATGGCTACACCTTC.

The chain carries TRBV6-5 and TRBJ2-7, with D tentatively TRBD1 (5 bases). V lost 2 bases to trimming and J lost 4 bases, with 12 bases between them. The CDR3 is 14 amino acids. The germline V gene has CDR1 MNHEY and CDR2 SVGAGI. The CDR3 DNA reads as TGTGCCAGCAGTTACGGTGACAGAATTTACGAGCAGTACTTC. Translated: CASSYGDRIYEQYF.

The chain has TRBV7-2 and TRBJ2-5, with 8 bases identical to TRBD1. The CDR3 runs to 15 residues. CDR1 is SGHTA and CDR2 is FQGNSA in the germline V gene. V was pared by 4 bases and J by 4 bases, with 8 bases of the junction left unmatched. The CDR3, as DNA: TGTGCCAGCAGCTATGCAGGGGGCGGAGGAGAGACCCAGTACTTC. Residues: CASSYAGGGGETQYF. Combining the CDR3 with reference TRBV7-2 and TRBJ2-5 gives the whole variable domain GAGVSQSPSNKVTEKGKDVELRCDPISGHTALYWYRQSLGQGLEFLIYFQGNSAPDKSGLPSDRFSAERTGGSVSTLTIQRTQQEDSAVYLCASSYAGGGGETQYFGPGTRLLVL.

V is TRBV19 and J is TRBJ1-2, with D uncertain. The CDR3 covers 14 residues. Germline CDR1 reads LNHDA; CDR2 reads SQIVND (reference sequence). Trimming cost V 5 bases and J 1 base, with 11 bases left between them. The CDR3 reads CASSQEGRNYGYTF. Here the CDR3 DNA reads TGTGCCAGTAGTCAGGAGGGCCGTAACTATGGCTACACCTTC.

The rearrangement joins TRBV5-6 to TRBJ1-2, with TRBD1 matching 9 bases. The CDR3 is made up of 14 amino acids. The V gene's germline CDR1 is SGHDT and CDR2 YYEEEE. With V trimmed by 9 bases and J by 4 bases, 10 bases remained unmatched. CDR3: CATQQGAVAYGYTF. As DNA, the CDR3 is TGTGCCACGCAACAGGGGGCGGTGGCCTATGGCTACACCTTC.

This clone was detected a few times. This chain connects TRBV2 to TRBJ1-1, with unresolved D. The CDR3 contains 13 residues. Germline CDR1 and CDR2: SNHLY and FYNNEI. Trimming removed 4 bases at V and 5 bases at J, with 11 bases between. CDR3 coding DNA: TGTGCCAGCAGTGGGTCCCGAGGGACTGAAGCTTTCTTT. Its translation is CASSGSRGTEAFF.

This clone came up a few times. This chain uses TRBV6-5 with TRBJ1-4; D remains ambiguous. The CDR3 consists of 15 residues. CDR1 and CDR2 (germline): MNHEY, SVGAGI. Trimming stripped 5 bases from V and 5 bases from J, with 15 bases between. This CDR3 is CASSQLFRRNEKLFF. CDR3 coding DNA: TGTGCCAGCAGTCAACTGTTCCGGAGAAATGAAAAACTGTTTTTT.

V is TRBV5-1 and J is TRBJ1-5; D unresolved. V gave up 0 bases and J gave up 1 base, with 11 bases separating them. Germline lookup yields CDR1 SGHRS and CDR2 YFSETQ. The CDR3 sequence is 16 residues long. The CDR3 coding sequence is TGCGCCAGCAGCTTGGCTCCCTCTCCGAGCAATCAGCCCCAGCATTTT. Residues: CASSLAPSPSNQPQHF. The full variable domain, completed using reference TRBV5-1 and TRBJ1-5, is KAGVTQTPRYLIKTRGQQVTLSCSPISGHRSVSWYQQTPGQGLQFLFEYFSETQRNKGNFPGRFSGRQFSNSRSEMNVSTLELGDSALYLCASSLAPSPSNQPQHFGDGTRLSIL.

The genes are TRBV7-9 and TRBJ1-1, with no clear D. CDR1 SEHNR and CDR2 FQNEAQ come from the germline V gene (reference sequence). With 5 bases removed from V and 6 bases from J, the gap between germline ends came to 7 bases. This CDR3 contains 11 residues. The CDR3 protein is CASSPTPEAFF. The CDR3, as DNA: TGTGCCAGCAGCCCTACTCCTGAAGCTTTCTTT. The variable domain in full, with the rest retrieved from reference TRBV7-9 and TRBJ1-1, is DTGVSQNPRHKITKRGQNVTFRCDPISEHNRLYWYRQTLGQGPEFLTYFQNEAQLEKSRLLSDRFSAERPKGSFSTLEIQRTEQGDSAMYLCASSPTPEAFFGQGTRLTVV.

CDR3 coding DNA: TGTGCCAGCAACCCAGGGGGCCTAAACTACAATGAGCAGTTCTTC. As protein: CASNPGGLNYNEQFF. V is TRBV13 and J is TRBJ2-1; 8 bases agree with TRBD1. After removal of 7 bases from V and 3 bases from J, the junction contained 8 bases not matched to a gene. The CDR3 extends over 15 amino acids. CDR1 PRHDT and CDR2 FYEKMQ come from the germline V gene (reference sequence).

Remarks on this clone: Other DNA sequences in the sample encode the same CDR3. The chain is built from TRBV5-1 and TRBJ2-7; 7 bases line up with TRBD1. The CDR3 runs to 14 residues. V gave up 0 bases and J gave up 2 bases; unmatched junction bases: 2. Germline CDR1 reads SGHRS; CDR2 reads YFSETQ. The CDR3 protein is CASSLVGGAYEQYF. The CDR3 DNA follows: TGCGCCAGCAGCTTGGTAGGGGGCGCCTACGAGCAGTACTTC.